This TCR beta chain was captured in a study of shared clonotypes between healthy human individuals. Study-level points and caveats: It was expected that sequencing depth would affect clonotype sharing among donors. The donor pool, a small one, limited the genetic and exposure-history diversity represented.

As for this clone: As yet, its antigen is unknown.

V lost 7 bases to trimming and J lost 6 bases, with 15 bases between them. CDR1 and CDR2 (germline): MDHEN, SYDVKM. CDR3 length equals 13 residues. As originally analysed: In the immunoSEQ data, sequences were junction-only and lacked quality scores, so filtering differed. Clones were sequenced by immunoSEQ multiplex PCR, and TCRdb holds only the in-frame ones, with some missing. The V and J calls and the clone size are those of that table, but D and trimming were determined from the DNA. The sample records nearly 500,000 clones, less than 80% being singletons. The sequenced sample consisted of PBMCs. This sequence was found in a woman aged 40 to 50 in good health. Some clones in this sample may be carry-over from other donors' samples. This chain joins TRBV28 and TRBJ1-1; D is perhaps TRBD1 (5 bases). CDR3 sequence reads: CASTKTVFAEAFF. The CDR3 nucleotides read TGTGCCAGCACCAAGACAGTATTTGCTGAAGCTTTCTTT.